This TCR beta chain was profiled in a study of blood T cell repertoires in COVID-19. Residents of 24 US areas, aged roughly 18 to 89 years, made up the participants. Some clones are missing from TCRdb's copy, which holds only in-frame ones; the method was immunoSEQ multiplex PCR. The data contain fewer than 500,000 clones, 87% of them singletons. The origin of this receptor is a woman under 30 who had recovered from COVID-19. Sequenced: PBMCs or T cells enriched from blood (not recorded which).

The CDR3 is CASSNPGSHSGYEQYF. The CDR3 nucleotides read TGTGCCAGTAGTAACCCGGGTAGCCACTCCGGCTACGAGCAGTACTTC. The rearrangement joins TRBV19 to TRBJ2-7; D unresolved. The CDR3 extends over 16 amino acids. Germline lookup yields CDR1 LNHDA and CDR2 SQIVND (reference sequence). V was cut by 4 bases and J by 3 bases, with 19 bases left in between.